What follows are 10 T cell receptor beta chains derived from one specimen sequenced in a study of vaccination effects on CD4 cells after COVID-19. Within the ViraFEST assay, antigen-specific CD4+ T cells underwent expansion with viral peptide pools prior to sequencing. An approximately 10-day culture period preceded the isolation of CD4+ T cells. Participants received two doses of either the BNT162b2 or mRNA-1273 vaccine. No antigen has been identified for these receptors. Measured with immunoSEQ multiplex PCR; TCRdb has only the in-frame clones, and not every one. The repertoire consists of about 22,000 clones, with around four fifths occurring once and the leading ten covering about 24%. The sample in question was CD4+ T cells from PBMCs cultured with HCoV-NL63 spike peptides, obtained after COVID-19 vaccination. These receptors were taken from a human donor who received a COVID-19 vaccine.

The chain links TRBV5-1 to TRBJ1-4; D remains unclear. V was trimmed by 1 base and J by 8 bases, leaving 9 bases between them. The germline V gene has CDR1 SGHRS and CDR2 YFSETQ. There are 13 residues in the CDR3. CDR3 sequence: CASSLSRGEKLFF. For the CDR3, the DNA is TGCGCCAGCAGCTTGAGTCGCGGAGAAAAACTGTTTTTT.

The chain joins TRBV7-8 to TRBJ2-5; unclear D gene. There are 14 residues in the CDR3. CDR1 and CDR2 from the germline V gene are SGHVS and FQNEAQ. Trimming shortened V by 5 bases and J by 1 base, and 11 bases separated the two germline ends. This chain's CDR3 is CASSRGRTQETQYF. In nucleotides, the CDR3 is TGTGCCAGCAGCCGTGGGCGGACCCAAGAGACCCAGTACTTC.

The V call is TRBV6-2 or TRBV6-3, the J call TRBJ1-6; possible D gene TRBD1, 5 bases. This CDR3 spans 17 amino acids. Germline CDR1 and CDR2: MNHEY and SVGEGT. V was pared by 2 bases and J by 3 bases, with 14 bases between. Here the CDR3 DNA reads TGTGCCAGCAGTTACGAGTCAGGGATTGACTATAATTCACCCCTCCACTTT. Its protein product is CASSYESGIDYNSPLHF.

The V call is TRBV5-6, the J call TRBJ1-2; D uncertain. Deletions cut 5 bases from V and 8 bases from J, with 10 bases between. This CDR3 is 11 amino acids long. Germline V CDR1 and CDR2: SGHDT, YYEEEE. The CDR3 reads CASRDLGGYTF. As DNA, the CDR3 is TGTGCCAGCAGGGACCTGGGCGGCTACACCTTC.

This chain links TRBV10-3 with TRBJ2-3, with 8 bases aligning to TRBD2. Unmatched junction bases numbered 8, after V lost 8 bases and J lost 4 bases. CDR1 is ENHRY and CDR2 is SYGVKD in the germline V gene. The CDR3 totals 14 residues. In DNA, the CDR3 is TGTGCCATCGGGGGAGACGGGAGGGCAGATACGCAGTATTTT. Translating gives CAIGGDGRADTQYF.

V gene TRBV25-1 combines with J gene TRBJ2-1, with D uncertain. The CDR3 is made up of 13 amino acids. CDR1 is MGHDK and CDR2 is SYGVNS in the germline V gene. Trimming took 8 bases from V and 2 from J, leaving 10 bases between them. CDR3: CASSTNPYNEQFF. CDR3 bases: TGTGCCAGCTCCACCAACCCCTACAATGAGCAGTTCTTC.

The chain's CDR3 is CASSLGDRGWNTEAFF. The CDR3 bases are TGTGCCAGCAGCTTAGGGGACAGGGGATGGAACACTGAAGCTTTCTTT. V usage is TRBV7-6 and J usage is TRBJ1-1; TRBD1 agrees at 10 bases. The ends lost 1 base at V and 1 base at J; junction bases unmatched: 3. Germline V gene data show CDR1 as SGHVS and CDR2 as FNYEAQ. This CDR3 contains 16 residues. Filled out from reference TRBV7-6 and TRBJ1-1, the complete variable domain reads GAGVSQSPRYKVTKRGQDVALRCDPISGHVSLYWYRQALGQGPEFLTYFNYEAQQDKSGLPNDRFSAERPEGSISTLTIQRTEQRDSAMYRCASSLGDRGWNTEAFFGQGTRLTVV.

The rearrangement joins TRBV29-1 to TRBJ1-1; D uncertain. The CDR3 length is 11 residues. Germline lookup yields CDR1 SQVTM and CDR2 ANQGSEA. With 7 bases removed from V and 1 base from J, the gap between germline ends came to 7 bases. DNA of the CDR3: TGCAGCGGCGTAGAGAACACTGAAGCTTTCTTT. This gives the protein CSGVENTEAFF.

V is TRBV5-4 and J is TRBJ1-1; D gene ambiguous. The CDR3 sequence is 15 residues long. Germline CDR1 is SGHNT and CDR2 is YYREEE (reference sequence). The ends were cut back, 0 bases at V and 4 bases at J, with 13 bases in the middle. The CDR3 here is CASSLALLGSTEAFF. The CDR3 nucleotides read TGTGCCAGCAGCTTGGCCCTCCTAGGGAGCACTGAAGCTTTCTTT. The entire variable domain, with the rest obtained from reference TRBV5-4 and TRBJ1-1, is as follows: ETGVTQSPTHLIKTRGQQVTLRCSSQSGHNTVSWYQQALGQGPQFIFQYYREEENGRGNFPPRFSGLQFPNYSSELNVNALELDDSALYLCASSLALLGSTEAFFGQGTRLTVV.

The rearrangement joins TRBV10-1 to TRBJ2-1; D gene ambiguous. CDR3 size: 9 residues. The germline CDR1 and CDR2 sequences are WNHNN and SYGVQD (reference sequence). V lost 6 bases and J lost 16, with 10 bases in between. Here the CDR3 reads CASSASIFF. The DNA of the CDR3 is TGCGCCAGCAGCGCGAGTATATTCTTC.